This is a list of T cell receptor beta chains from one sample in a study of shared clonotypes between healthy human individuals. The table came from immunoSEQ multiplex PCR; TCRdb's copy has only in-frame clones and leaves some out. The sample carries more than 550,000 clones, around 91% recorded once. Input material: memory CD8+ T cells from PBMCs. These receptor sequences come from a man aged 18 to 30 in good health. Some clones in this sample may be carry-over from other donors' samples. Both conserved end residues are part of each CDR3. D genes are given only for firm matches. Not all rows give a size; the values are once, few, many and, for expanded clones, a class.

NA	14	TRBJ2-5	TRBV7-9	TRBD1	CASSPKTGQETQYF	TGTGCCAGCAGCCCGAAGACAGGGCAAGAGACCCAGTACTTC
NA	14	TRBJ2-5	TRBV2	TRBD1	CASSEGQGGETQYF	TGTGCCAGCAGTGAGGGACAGGGTGGGGAGACCCAGTACTTC
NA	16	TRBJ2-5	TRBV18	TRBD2	CASSPSGTSYGETQYF	TGTGCCAGCTCACCATCCGGGACTAGCTACGGAGAGACCCAGTACTTC
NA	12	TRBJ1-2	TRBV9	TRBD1	CASSPGTVGYTF	TGTGCCAGCAGCCCTGGGACAGTTGGCTACACCTTC
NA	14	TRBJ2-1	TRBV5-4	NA	CASSPNPGTGEQFF	TGTGCCAGCAGCCCAAATCCAGGGACCGGTGAGCAGTTCTTC
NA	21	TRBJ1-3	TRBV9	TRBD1	CASSVKAFVSGQGDSGNTIYF	TGTGCCAGCAGCGTTAAAGCGTTTGTATCTGGACAGGGAGATTCTGGAAACACCATATATTTT
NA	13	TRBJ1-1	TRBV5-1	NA	CASSSKQSSEAFF	TGCGCCAGCAGCTCTAAACAGAGCTCTGAAGCTTTCTTT
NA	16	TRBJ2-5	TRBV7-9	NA	CASSFWGHGVQETQYF	TGTGCCAGCAGCTTTTGGGGGCACGGGGTCCAAGAGACCCAGTACTTC
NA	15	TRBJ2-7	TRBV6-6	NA	CASSQRDFKPYEQYF	TGTGCCAGCAGCCAAAGGGACTTCAAACCCTACGAGCAGTACTTC
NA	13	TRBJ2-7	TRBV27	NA	CASSLSDSYEQYF	TGTGCCAGCAGTTTAAGCGATTCCTACGAGCAGTACTTC
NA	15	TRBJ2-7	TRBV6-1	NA	CASTRPTASGFEQYF	TGTGCCAGCACCCGACCGACAGCGTCGGGCTTCGAGCAGTACTTC
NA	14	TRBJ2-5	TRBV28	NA	CASPPPGSWETQYF	TGTGCCAGCCCCCCACCGGGTTCGTGGGAGACCCAGTACTTC
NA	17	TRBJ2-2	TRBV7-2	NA	CASSLPTSTLFTGELFF	TGTGCCAGCAGCTTACCGACCTCCACACTGTTCACCGGGGAGCTGTTTTTT
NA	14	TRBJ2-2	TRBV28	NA	CASSLLGGTGELFF	TGTGCCAGCAGTTTATTGGGGGGCACCGGGGAGCTGTTTTTT
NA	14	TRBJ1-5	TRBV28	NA	CASSFPGAGQPQHF	TGTGCCAGCAGTTTCCCTGGGGCTGGTCAGCCCCAGCATTTT
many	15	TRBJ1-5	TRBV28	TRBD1	CASSSLGQGGQPQHF	TGTGCCAGCAGTTCCCTTGGACAGGGTGGGCAGCCCCAGCATTTT
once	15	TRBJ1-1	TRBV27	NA	CASSLSVRMGTEAFF	TGTGCCAGCAGTTTATCGGTCAGGATGGGAACTGAAGCTTTCTTT
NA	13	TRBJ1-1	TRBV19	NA	CAAEGLGDTEAFF	TGTGCCGCAGAGGGGTTGGGGGACACTGAAGCTTTCTTT
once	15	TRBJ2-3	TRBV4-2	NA	CASAQRPLAADTQYF	TGTGCCAGCGCTCAGAGGCCCTTGGCCGCAGATACGCAGTATTTT
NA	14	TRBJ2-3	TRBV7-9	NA	CASRGRDFADTQYF	TGTGCCAGCAGGGGCAGGGATTTCGCAGATACGCAGTATTTT
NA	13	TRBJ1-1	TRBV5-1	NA	CASSGEGETEAFF	TGCGCCAGCAGCGGGGAGGGGGAAACTGAAGCTTTCTTT
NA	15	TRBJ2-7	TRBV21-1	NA	CASSRLIGQPYEQYF	TGTGCCAGCAGCAGGTTAATCGGACAGCCCTACGAGCAGTACTTC
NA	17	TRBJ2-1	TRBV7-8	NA	CASSSGSGRNPYNEQFF	TGTGCCAGCAGCTCAGGATCCGGACGAAATCCCTACAATGAGCAGTTCTTC
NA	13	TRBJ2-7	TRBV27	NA	CASSSPPSYEQYF	TGTGCCAGCAGTTCTCCCCCAAGCTACGAGCAGTACTTC
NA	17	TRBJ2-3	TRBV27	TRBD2	CASSLLLVAGGADTQYF	TGTGCCAGCAGTTTACTCCTCGTAGCGGGAGGGGCGGATACGCAGTATTTT
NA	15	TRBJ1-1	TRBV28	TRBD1	CASSFGTGGFTEAFF	TGTGCCAGCAGTTTCGGGACAGGGGGATTCACTGAAGCTTTCTTT
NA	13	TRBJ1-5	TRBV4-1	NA	CASSQGVGQPQHF	TGCGCCAGCAGCCAAGGGGTCGGTCAGCCCCAGCATTTT